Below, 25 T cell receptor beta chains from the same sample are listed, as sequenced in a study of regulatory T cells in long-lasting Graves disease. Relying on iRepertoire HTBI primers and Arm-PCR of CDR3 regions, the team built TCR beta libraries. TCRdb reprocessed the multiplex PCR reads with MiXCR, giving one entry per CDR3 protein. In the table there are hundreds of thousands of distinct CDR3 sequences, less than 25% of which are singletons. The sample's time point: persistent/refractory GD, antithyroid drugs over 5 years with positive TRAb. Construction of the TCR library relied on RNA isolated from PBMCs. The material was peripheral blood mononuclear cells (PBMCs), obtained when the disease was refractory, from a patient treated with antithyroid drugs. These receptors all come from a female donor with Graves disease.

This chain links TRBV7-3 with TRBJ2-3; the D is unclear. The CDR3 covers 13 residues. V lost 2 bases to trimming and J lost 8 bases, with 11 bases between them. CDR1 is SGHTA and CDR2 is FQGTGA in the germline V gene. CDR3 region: CASSLASLGTQYF. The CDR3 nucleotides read TGTGCCAGCAGCTTAGCTTCTTTGGGTACGCAGTATTTT.

The CDR3 reads CASSWGSSGRILYEQYF. CDR3 coding DNA: TGTGCCAGCAGTTGGGGGTCTAGCGGGAGGATCCTCTACGAGCAGTACTTC. V and J are TRBV27 and TRBJ2-7; 11 bases map to TRBD2. The CDR3 is 17 residues long. CDR1 and CDR2 (germline): MNHEY, SMNVEV (reference sequence). J lost 3 bases, V lost 4 bases, and 11 bases had no gene match.

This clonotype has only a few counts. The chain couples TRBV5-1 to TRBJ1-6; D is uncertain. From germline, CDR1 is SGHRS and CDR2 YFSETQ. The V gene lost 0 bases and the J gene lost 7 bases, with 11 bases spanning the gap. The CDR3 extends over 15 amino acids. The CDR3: CASSLAVGWNSPLHF. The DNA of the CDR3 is TGCGCCAGCAGCTTGGCCGTGGGCTGGAATTCACCCCTCCACTTT.

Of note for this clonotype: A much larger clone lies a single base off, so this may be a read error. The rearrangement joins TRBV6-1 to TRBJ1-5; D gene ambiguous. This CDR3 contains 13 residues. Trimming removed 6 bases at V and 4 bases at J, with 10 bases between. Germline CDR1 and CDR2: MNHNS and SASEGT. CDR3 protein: CASRTHGNQPQHF. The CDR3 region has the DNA TGTGCCAGCAGGACCCATGGGAATCAGCCCCAGCATTTT.

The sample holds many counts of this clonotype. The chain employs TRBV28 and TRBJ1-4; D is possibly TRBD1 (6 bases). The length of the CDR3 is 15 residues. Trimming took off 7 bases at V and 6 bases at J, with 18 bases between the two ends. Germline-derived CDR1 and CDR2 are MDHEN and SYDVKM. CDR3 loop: CASTVRGAGYEKLFF. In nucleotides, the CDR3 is TGTGCCAGCACCGTGCGGGGGGCTGGTTATGAAAAACTGTTTTTT.

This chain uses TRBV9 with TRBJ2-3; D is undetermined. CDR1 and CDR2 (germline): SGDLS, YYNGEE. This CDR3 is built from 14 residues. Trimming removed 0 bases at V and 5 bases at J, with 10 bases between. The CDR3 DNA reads TGTGCCAGCAGCGTAGGCCCTCCGGGAGATACGCAGTATTTT. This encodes CASSVGPPGDTQYF. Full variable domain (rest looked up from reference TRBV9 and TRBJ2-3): DSGVTQTPKHLITATGQRVTLRCSPRSGDLSVYWYQQSLDQGLQFLIQYYNGEERAKGNILERFSAQQFPDLHSELNLSSLELGDSALYFCASSVGPPGDTQYFGPGTRLTVL.

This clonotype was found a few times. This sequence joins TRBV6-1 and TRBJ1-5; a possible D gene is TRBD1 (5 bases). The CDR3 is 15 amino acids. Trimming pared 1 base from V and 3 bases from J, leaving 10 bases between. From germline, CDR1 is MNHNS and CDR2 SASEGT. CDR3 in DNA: TGTGCCAGCAGTGAAGGGGGGGGGTACAATCAGCCCCAGCATTTT. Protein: CASSEGGGYNQPQHF.

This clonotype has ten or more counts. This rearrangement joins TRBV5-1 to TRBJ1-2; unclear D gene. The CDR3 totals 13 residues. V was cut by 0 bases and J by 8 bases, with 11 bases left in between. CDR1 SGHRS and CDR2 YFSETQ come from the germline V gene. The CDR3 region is CASSLEAPGGYTF. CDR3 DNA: TGCGCCAGCAGCTTGGAGGCACCGGGGGGCTACACCTTC.

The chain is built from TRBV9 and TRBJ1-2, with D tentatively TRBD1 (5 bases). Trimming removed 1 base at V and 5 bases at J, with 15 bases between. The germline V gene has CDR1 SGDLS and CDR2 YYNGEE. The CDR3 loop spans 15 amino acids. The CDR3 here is CASSVWASSGYGYTF. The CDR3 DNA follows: TGTGCCAGCAGCGTATGGGCCTCCTCAGGGTATGGCTACACCTTC.

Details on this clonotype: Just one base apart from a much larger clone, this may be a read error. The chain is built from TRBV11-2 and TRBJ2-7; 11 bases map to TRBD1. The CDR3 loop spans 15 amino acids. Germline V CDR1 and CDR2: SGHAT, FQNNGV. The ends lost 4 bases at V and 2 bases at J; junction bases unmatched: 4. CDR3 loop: CASSWSGQGAYEQYF. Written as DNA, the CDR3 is TGTGCCAGCAGCTGGTCGGGACAGGGGGCCTACGAGCAGTACTTC.

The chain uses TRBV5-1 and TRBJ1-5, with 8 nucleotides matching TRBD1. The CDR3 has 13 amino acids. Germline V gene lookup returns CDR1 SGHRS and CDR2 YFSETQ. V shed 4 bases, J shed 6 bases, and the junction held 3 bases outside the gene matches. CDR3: CASSRTGTQPQHF. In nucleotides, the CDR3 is TGCGCCAGCAGCAGGACAGGGACTCAGCCCCAGCATTTT.

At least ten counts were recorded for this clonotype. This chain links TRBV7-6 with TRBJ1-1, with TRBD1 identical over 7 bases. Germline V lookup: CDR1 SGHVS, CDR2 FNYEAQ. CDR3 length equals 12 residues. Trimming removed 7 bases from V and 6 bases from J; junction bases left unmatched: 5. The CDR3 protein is CASTGDSSEAFF. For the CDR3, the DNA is TGTGCCAGCACCGGGGACAGCTCTGAAGCTTTCTTT.

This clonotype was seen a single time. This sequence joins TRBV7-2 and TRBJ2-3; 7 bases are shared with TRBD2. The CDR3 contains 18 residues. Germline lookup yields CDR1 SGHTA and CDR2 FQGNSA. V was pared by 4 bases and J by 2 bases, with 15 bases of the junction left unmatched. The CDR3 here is CASSSLARGETPTDTQYF. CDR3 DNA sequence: TGTGCCAGCAGCTCGTTGGCCCGGGGGGAGACTCCCACAGATACGCAGTATTTT.

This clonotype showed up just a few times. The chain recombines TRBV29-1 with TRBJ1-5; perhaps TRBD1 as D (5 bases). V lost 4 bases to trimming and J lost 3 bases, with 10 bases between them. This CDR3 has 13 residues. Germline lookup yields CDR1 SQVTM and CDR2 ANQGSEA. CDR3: CSVADSYNQPQHF. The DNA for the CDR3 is TGCAGCGTTGCTGACAGTTACAATCAGCCCCAGCATTTT.

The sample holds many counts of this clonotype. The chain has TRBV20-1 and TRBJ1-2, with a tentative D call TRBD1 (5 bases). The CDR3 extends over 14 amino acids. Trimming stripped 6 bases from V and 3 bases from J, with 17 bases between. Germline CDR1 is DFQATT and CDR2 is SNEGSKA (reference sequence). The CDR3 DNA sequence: TGCAGTGCCGTGGGGACCGGCAGTGACTATGGCTACACCTTC. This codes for CSAVGTGSDYGYTF.

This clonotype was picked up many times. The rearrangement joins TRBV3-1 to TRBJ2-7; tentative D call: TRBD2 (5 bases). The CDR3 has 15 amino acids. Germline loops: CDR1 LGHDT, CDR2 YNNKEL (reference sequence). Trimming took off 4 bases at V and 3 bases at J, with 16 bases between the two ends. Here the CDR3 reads CASSPRGRSGYEQYF. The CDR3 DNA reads TGTGCCAGCAGCCCTCGCGGGCGGTCAGGCTACGAGCAGTACTTC.

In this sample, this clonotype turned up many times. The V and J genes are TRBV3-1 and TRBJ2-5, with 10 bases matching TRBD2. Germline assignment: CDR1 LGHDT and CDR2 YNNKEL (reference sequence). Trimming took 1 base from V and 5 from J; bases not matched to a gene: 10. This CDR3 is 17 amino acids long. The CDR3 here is CASSQGGSGRASETQYF. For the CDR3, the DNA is TGTGCCAGCAGCCAAGGGGGCAGCGGGAGGGCCTCCGAGACCCAGTACTTC.

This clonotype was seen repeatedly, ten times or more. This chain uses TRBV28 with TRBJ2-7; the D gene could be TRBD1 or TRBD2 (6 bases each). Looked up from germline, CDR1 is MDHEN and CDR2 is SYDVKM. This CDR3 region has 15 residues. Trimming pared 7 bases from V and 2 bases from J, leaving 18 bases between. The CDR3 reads CASKRGVAVPYEQYF. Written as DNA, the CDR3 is TGTGCCAGCAAAAGGGGGGTAGCGGTTCCCTACGAGCAGTACTTC.

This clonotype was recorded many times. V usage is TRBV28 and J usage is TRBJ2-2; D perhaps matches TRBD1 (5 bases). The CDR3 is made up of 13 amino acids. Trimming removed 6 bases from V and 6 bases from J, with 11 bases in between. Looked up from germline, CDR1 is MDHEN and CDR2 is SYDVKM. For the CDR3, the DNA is TGTGCCAGCAGACAGGTCTCTCCCGGGGAGCTGTTTTTT. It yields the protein CASRQVSPGELFF.

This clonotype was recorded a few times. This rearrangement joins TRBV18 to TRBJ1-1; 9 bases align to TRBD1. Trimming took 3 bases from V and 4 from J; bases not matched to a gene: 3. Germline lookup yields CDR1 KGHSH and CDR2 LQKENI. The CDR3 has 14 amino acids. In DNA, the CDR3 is TGTGCCAGCTCACCGGAGGACAGGGGCACTGAAGCTTTCTTT. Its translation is CASSPEDRGTEAFF. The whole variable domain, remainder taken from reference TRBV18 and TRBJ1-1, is NAGVMQNPRHLVRRRGQEARLRCSPMKGHSHVYWYRQLPEEGLKFMVYLQKENIIDESGMPKERFSAEFPKEGPSILRIQQVVRGDSAAYFCASSPEDRGTEAFFGQGTRLTVV.

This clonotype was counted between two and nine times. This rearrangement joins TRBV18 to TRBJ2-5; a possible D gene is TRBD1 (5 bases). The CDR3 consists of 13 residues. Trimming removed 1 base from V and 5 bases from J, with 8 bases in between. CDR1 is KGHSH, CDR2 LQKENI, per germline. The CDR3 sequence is CASSPLGVETQYF. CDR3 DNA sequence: TGTGCCAGCTCACCACTAGGGGTCGAGACCCAGTACTTC. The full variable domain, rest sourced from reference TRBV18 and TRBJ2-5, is NAGVMQNPRHLVRRRGQEARLRCSPMKGHSHVYWYRQLPEEGLKFMVYLQKENIIDESGMPKERFSAEFPKEGPSILRIQQVVRGDSAAYFCASSPLGVETQYFGPGTRLLVL.

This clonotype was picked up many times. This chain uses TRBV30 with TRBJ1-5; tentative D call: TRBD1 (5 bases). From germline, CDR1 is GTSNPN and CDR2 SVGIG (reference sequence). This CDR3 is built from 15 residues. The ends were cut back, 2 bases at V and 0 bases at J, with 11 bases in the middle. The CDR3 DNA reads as TGTGCCTGGAGTCAGGGTGAGATTAGCAATCAGCCCCAGCATTTT. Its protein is CAWSQGEISNQPQHF.

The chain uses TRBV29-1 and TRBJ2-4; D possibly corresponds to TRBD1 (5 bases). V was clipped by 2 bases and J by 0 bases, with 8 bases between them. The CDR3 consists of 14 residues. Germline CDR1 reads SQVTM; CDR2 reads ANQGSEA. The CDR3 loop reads CSVEQGVAKNIQYF. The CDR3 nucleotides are TGCAGCGTTGAACAGGGCGTAGCCAAAAACATTCAGTACTTC.

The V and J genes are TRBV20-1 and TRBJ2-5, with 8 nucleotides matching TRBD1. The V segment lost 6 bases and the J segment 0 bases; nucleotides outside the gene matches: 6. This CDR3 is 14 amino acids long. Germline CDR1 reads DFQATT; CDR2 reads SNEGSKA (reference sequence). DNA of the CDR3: TGCAGTGCCCCGGACAGGGTAGACCAAGAGACCCAGTACTTC. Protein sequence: CSAPDRVDQETQYF.

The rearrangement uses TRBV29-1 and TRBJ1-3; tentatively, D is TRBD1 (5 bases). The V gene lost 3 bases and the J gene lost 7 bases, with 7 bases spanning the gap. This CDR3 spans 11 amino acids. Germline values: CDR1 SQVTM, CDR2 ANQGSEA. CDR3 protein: CSVEWGNTIYF. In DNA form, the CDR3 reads TGCAGCGTTGAGTGGGGGAACACCATATATTTT. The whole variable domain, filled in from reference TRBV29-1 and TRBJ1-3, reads SAVISQKPSRDICQRGTSLTIQCQVDSQVTMMFWYRQQPGQSLTLIATANQGSEATYESGFVIDKFPISRPNLTFSTLTVSNMSPEDSSIYLCSVEWGNTIYFGEGSWLTVV.